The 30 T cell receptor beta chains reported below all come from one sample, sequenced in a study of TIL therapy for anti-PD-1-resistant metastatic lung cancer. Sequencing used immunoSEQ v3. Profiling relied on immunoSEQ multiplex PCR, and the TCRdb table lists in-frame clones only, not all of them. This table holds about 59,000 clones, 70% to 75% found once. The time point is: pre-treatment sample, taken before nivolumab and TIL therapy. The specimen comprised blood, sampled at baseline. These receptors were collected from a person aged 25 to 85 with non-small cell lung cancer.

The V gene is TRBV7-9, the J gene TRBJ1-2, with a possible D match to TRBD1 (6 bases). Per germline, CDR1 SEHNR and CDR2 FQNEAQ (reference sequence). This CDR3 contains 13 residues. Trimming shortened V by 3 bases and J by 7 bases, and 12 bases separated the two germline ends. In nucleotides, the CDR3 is TGTGCCAGCAGCTTGGAGGGGGGGAGTGGCTACACCTTC. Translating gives CASSLEGGSGYTF.

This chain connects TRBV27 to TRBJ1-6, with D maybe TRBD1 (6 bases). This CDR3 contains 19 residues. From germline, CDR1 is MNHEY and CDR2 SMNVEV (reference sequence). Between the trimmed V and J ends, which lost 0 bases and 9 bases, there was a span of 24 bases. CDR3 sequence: CASSLSDPREGGNISPLHF. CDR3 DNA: TGTGCCAGCAGTTTATCCGACCCACGGGAAGGGGGGAATATTTCACCCCTCCACTTT.

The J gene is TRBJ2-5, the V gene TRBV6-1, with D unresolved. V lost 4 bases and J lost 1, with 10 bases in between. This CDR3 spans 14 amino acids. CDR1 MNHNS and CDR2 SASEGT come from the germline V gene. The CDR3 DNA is TGTGCCAGCAGTGTTGTATGGGGCCAAGAGACCCAGTACTTC. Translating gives CASSVVWGQETQYF.

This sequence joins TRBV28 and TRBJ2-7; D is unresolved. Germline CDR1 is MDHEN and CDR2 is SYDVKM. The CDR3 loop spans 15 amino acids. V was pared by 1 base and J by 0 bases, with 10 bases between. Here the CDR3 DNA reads TGTGCCAGCAGTTTATCTGGACCCCTCTCCTACGAGCAGTACTTC. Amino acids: CASSLSGPLSYEQYF.

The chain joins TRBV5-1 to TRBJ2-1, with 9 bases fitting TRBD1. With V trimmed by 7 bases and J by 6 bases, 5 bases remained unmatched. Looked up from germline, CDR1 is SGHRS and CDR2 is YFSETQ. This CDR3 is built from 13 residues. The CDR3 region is CASHRGLGNEQFF. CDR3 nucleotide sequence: TGCGCCAGCCACAGGGGGCTAGGCAATGAGCAGTTCTTC.

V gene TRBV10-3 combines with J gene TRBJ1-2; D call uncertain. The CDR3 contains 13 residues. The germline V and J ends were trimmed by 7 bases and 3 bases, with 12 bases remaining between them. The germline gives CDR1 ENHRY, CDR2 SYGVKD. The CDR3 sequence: CAINDPRDYGYTF. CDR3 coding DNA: TGTGCCATCAACGACCCCCGGGACTATGGCTACACCTTC.

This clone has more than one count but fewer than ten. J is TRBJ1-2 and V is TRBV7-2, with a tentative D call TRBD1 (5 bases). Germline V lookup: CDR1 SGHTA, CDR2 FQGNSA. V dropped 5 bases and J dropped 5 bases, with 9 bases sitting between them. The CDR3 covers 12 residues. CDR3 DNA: TGTGCCAGCAGCCCCCAGGGATATGGCTACACCTTC. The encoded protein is CASSPQGYGYTF.

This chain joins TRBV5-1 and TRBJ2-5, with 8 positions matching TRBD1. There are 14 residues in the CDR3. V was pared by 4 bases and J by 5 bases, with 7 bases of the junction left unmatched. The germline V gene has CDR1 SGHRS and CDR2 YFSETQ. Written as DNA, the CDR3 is TGCGCCAGCAGCCCAGGGACAGGCCGGGAGACCCAGTACTTC. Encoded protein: CASSPGTGRETQYF.

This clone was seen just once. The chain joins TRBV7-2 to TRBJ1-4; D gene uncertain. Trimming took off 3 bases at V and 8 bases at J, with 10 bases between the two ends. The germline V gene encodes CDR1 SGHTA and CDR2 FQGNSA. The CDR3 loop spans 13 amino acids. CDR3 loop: CASSLNGQEKLFF. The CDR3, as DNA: TGTGCCAGCAGCTTGAATGGGCAAGAAAAACTGTTTTTT. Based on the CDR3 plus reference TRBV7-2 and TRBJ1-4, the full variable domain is GAGVSQSPSNKVTEKGKDVELRCDPISGHTALYWYRQSLGQGLEFLIYFQGNSAPDKSGLPSDRFSAERTGGSVSTLTIQRTQQEDSAVYLCASSLNGQEKLFFGSGTQLSVL.

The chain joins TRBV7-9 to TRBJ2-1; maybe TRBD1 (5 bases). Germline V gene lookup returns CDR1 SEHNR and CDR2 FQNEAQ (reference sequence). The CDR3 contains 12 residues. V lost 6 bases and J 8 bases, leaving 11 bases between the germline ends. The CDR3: CASRYLRDEQFF. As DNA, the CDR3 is TGTGCCAGCAGGTACCTCAGGGATGAGCAGTTCTTC.

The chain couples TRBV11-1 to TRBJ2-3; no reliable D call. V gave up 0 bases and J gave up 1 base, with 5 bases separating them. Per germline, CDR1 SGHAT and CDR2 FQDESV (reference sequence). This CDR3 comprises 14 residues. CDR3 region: CASSLAFGTDTQYF. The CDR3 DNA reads TGTGCCAGCAGCTTAGCGTTCGGCACAGATACGCAGTATTTT.

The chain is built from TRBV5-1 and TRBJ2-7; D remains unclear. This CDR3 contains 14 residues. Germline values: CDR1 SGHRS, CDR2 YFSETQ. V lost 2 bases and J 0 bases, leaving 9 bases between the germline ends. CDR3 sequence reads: CASSFSLSSYEQYF. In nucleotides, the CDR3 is TGCGCCAGCAGCTTCAGTCTCAGCTCCTACGAGCAGTACTTC.

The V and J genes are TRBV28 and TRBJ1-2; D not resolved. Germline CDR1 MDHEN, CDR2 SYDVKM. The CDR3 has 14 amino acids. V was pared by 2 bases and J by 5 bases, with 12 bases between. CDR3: CASSLTGQNYGYTF. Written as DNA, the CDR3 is TGTGCCAGCAGTTTAACGGGCCAGAATTATGGCTACACCTTC.

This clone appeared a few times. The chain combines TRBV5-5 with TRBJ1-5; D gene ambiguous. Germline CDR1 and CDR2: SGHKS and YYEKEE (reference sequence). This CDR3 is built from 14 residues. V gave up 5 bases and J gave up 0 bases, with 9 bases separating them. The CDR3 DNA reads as TGTGCCAGCAGGGCTGCTGGTAGCAATCAGCCCCAGCATTTT. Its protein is CASRAAGSNQPQHF.

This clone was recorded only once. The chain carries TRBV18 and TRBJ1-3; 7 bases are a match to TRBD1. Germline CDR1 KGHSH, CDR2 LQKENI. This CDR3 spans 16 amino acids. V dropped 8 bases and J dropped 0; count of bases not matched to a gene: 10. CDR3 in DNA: TGTGCCAGCAACCAAAACAGGGGTAGCTCTGGAAACACCATATATTTT. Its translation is CASNQNRGSSGNTIYF.

The CDR3 protein is CASSPAGRDYEQYF. The CDR3, as DNA: TGTGCCAGCAGTCCAGCGGGGAGGGACTACGAGCAGTACTTC. The chain is built from TRBV27 and TRBJ2-7; 7 nucleotides align to TRBD2. Germline assignment: CDR1 MNHEY and CDR2 SMNVEV (reference sequence). The trim removed 5 bases at V and 3 bases at J, leaving 7 bases unmatched. The CDR3 has 14 residues.

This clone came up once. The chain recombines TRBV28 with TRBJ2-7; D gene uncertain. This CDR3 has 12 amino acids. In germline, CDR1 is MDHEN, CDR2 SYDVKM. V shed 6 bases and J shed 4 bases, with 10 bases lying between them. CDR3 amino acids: CASSLPRYEQYF. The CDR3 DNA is TGTGCCAGCAGCCTGCCCCGATACGAGCAGTACTTC.

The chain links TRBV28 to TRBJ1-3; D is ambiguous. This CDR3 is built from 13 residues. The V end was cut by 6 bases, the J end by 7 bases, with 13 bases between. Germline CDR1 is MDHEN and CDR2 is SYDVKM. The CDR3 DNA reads TGTGCCAGCAGACATCAGATGCGGAACACCATATATTTT. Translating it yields CASRHQMRNTIYF. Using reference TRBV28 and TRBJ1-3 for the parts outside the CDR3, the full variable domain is DVKVTQSSRYLVKRTGEKVFLECVQDMDHENMFWYRQDPGLGLRLIYFSYDVKMKEKGDIPEGYSVSREKKERFSLILESASTNQTSMYLCASRHQMRNTIYFGEGSWLTVV.

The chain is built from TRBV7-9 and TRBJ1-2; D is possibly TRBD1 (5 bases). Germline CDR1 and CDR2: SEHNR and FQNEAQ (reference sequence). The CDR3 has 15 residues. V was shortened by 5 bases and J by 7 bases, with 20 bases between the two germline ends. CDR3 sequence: CASSILGGGVAGYTF. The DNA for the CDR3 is TGTGCCAGCAGCATCCTCGGCGGAGGGGTGGCTGGCTACACCTTC.

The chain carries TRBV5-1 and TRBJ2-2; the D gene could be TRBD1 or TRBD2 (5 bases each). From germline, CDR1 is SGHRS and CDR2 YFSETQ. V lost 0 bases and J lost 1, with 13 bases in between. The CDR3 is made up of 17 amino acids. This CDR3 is CASSLASTGRNTGELFF. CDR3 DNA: TGCGCCAGCAGCTTGGCCTCGACGGGACGGAACACCGGGGAGCTGTTTTTT.

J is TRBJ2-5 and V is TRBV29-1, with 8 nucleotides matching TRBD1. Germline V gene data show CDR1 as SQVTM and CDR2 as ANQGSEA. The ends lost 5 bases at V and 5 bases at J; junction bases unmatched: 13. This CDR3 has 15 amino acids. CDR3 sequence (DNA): TGCAGCGTTTCGGAGGGCAGGGGGCGCGCGGAGACCCAGTACTTC. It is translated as CSVSEGRGRAETQYF.

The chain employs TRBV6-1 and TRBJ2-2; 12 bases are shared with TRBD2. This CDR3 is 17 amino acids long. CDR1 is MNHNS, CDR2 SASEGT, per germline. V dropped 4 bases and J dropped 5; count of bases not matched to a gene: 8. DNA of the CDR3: TGTGCCAGCAGTGCTAGCGGGAGGGCCGGTCGGACCGGGGAGCTGTTTTTT. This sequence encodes CASSASGRAGRTGELFF.

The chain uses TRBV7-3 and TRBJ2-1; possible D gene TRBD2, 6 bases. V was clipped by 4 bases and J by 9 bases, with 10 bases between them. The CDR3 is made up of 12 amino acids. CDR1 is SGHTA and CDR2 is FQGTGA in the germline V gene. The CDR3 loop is CASSSDGGEQFF. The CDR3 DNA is TGTGCCAGCAGCTCCGACGGGGGTGAGCAGTTCTTC.

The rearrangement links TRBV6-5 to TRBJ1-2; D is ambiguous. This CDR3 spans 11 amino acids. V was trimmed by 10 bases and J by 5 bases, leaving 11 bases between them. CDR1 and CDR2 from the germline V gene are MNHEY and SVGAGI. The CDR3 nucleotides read TGTGCCACCGATTCTGCTTATGGCTACACCTTC. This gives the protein CATDSAYGYTF.

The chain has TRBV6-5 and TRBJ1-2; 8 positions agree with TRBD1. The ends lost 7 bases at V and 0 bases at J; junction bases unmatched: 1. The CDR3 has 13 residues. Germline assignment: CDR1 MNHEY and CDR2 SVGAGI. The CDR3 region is CASIQGANYGYTF. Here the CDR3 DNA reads TGTGCCAGCATACAGGGGGCTAACTATGGCTACACCTTC.

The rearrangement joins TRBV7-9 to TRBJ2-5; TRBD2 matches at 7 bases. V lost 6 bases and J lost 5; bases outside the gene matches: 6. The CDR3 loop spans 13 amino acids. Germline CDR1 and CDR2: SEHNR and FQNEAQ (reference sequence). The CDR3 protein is CASSSGLVETQYF. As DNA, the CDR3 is TGTGCCAGCAGTTCCGGACTAGTGGAGACCCAGTACTTC.

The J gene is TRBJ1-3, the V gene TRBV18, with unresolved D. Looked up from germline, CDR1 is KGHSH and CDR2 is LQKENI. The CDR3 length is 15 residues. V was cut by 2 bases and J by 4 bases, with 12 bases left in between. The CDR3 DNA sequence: TGTGCCAGCTCACCAGGGGTTCTGTCCGGAAACACCATATATTTT. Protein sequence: CASSPGVLSGNTIYF.

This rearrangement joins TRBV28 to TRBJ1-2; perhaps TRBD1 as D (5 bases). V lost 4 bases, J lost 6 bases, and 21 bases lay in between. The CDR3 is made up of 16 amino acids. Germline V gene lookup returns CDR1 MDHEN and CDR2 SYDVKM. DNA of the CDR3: TGTGCCAGCAGTTCCCCAATTTTTCGGGGGAGGGATGGCTACACCTTC. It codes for CASSSPIFRGRDGYTF.

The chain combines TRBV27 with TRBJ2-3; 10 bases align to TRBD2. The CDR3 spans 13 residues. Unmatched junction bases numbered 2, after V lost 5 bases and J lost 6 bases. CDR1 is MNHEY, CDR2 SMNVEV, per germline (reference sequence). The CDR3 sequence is CASSPLAGDTQYF. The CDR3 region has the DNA TGTGCCAGCAGTCCACTAGCGGGGGATACGCAGTATTTT.

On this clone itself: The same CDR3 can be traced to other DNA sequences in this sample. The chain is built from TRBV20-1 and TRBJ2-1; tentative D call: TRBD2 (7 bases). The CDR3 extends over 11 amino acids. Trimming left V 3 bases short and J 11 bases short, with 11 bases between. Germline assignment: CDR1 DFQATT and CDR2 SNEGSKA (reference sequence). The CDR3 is CSASRGGKQFF. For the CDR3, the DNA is TGCAGTGCTAGTAGGGGGGGAAAGCAGTTCTTC.